Below, 30 T cell receptor beta chains from the same sample are listed, as sequenced in a study of T cell repertoires in cytomegalovirus infection. These TCRs are of unknown antigen specificity. Via MiXCR, TCRdb re-called the reads, giving one row per CDR3 protein. The data hold 600,000 to 700,000 distinct CDR3 sequences, with 30% to 35% observed a single time. Sample: cultured PBMCs, taken from culture after CMV antigen stimulation. Every receptor here comes from a human donor in good health (CMV status not recorded). Some clones in this sample may be carry-over from other donors' samples.

This clonotype was seen repeatedly, ten times or more. The V gene is TRBV7-2, the J gene TRBJ1-1; D gene unclear. Trimming took 5 bases from V and 1 from J, leaving 14 bases between them. The germline V gene has CDR1 SGHTA and CDR2 FQGNSA. CDR3 length: 15 residues. This CDR3 is CASSPMYRGNTEAFF. The CDR3 DNA is TGTGCCAGCAGCCCTATGTACCGGGGGAACACTGAAGCTTTCTTT.

This chain connects TRBV7-2 to TRBJ2-1; a weak D match, TRBD2 (6 bases). The CDR3 has 15 amino acids. Looked up from germline, CDR1 is SGHTA and CDR2 is FQGNSA. V lost 3 bases and J 9 bases, leaving 18 bases between the germline ends. The CDR3 nucleotides read TGTGCCAGCAGCTTGCTGCTTCGGGGAGCGGGTGAGCAGTTCTTC. As protein: CASSLLLRGAGEQFF.

The V and J genes are TRBV5-5 and TRBJ2-5; 8 nucleotides line up with TRBD2. Germline loops: CDR1 SGHKS, CDR2 YYEKEE (reference sequence). The V and J ends lost 6 bases and 0 bases, in that order; junction bases with no gene match: 4. The CDR3 has 14 amino acids. CDR3 nucleotides: TGTGCCAGCAAGAGCGGGGGCCACCAAGAGACCCAGTACTTC. Protein product: CASKSGGHQETQYF. Full variable domain (outside the CDR3, taken from reference TRBV5-5 and TRBJ2-5): DAGVTQSPTHLIKTRGQQVTLRCSPISGHKSVSWYQQVLGQGPQFIFQYYEKEERGRGNFPDRFSARQFPNYSSELNVNALLLGDSALYLCASKSGGHQETQYFGPGTRLLVL.

Ten or more counts support this clonotype. The chain has TRBV7-2 and TRBJ2-3; D gene unclear. Germline lookup yields CDR1 SGHTA and CDR2 FQGNSA. This CDR3 has 15 amino acids. The V gene lost 0 bases and the J gene lost 3 bases, with 10 bases spanning the gap. The CDR3 DNA reads TGTGCCAGCAGCTTAGCGTTGTCCGGGACAGATACGCAGTATTTT. Residues: CASSLALSGTDTQYF.

The V gene is TRBV27, the J gene TRBJ1-5; D is uncertain. The CDR3 spans 14 residues. CDR1 MNHEY and CDR2 SMNVEV come from the germline V gene (reference sequence). Trimming took off 3 bases at V and 3 bases at J, with 9 bases between the two ends. The CDR3 DNA is TGTGCCAGCAGTTTTGTCAGGACCAATCAGCCCCAGCATTTT. This codes for CASSFVRTNQPQHF.

V and J are TRBV28 and TRBJ1-5, with TRBD1 as a possible D gene (6 bases). Germline loops: CDR1 MDHEN, CDR2 SYDVKM. Deletions cut 6 bases from V and 6 bases from J, with 15 bases between. The CDR3 length is 14 residues. The CDR3 protein is CASRGYGTPQPQHF. The CDR3 bases are TGTGCCAGCAGGGGATACGGGACACCTCAGCCCCAGCATTTT.

A few counts support this clonotype. V and J are TRBV15 and TRBJ1-2; a weak D match, TRBD1 (5 bases). V lost 8 bases, J lost 3 bases, and 16 bases lay in between. This CDR3 comprises 14 residues. CDR1 and CDR2 (germline): LNHNV, YYDKDF (reference sequence). The CDR3 reads CATSRGETDYGYTF. CDR3 DNA: TGTGCCACCTCTCGGGGGGAGACCGACTATGGCTACACCTTC. Full variable domain (remainder filled in from reference TRBV15 and TRBJ1-2): DAMVIQNPRYQVTQFGKPVTLSCSQTLNHNVMYWYQQKSSQAPKLLFHYYDKDFNNEADTPDNFQSRRPNTSFCFLDIRSPGLGDTAMYLCATSRGETDYGYTFGSGTRLTVV.

There are a few counts of this clonotype. The V gene is TRBV12-3 or TRBV12-4, the J gene TRBJ1-1; maybe TRBD1 (5 bases). The CDR3 runs 14 residues. V lost 3 bases, J lost 2 bases, and 10 bases lay in between. CDR3 sequence (DNA): TGTGCCAGCAGTTTGCGGGGGATTAACACTGAAGCTTTCTTT. Its translation is CASSLRGINTEAFF.

CDR3 nucleotide sequence: TGTGCCTGGAGGGAGTCAATTGCCCGTGAGCAGTTCTTC. Its translation is CAWRESIAREQFF. This sequence joins TRBV30 and TRBJ2-1; D ambiguous. Germline V lookup: CDR1 GTSNPN, CDR2 SVGIG (reference sequence). The CDR3 covers 13 residues. V lost 3 bases to trimming and J lost 9 bases, with 15 bases between them.

This sequence joins TRBV19 and TRBJ1-1; tentative D call: TRBD1 (5 bases). The CDR3 totals 15 residues. Germline V gene sequence: CDR1 LNHDA, CDR2 SQIVND (reference sequence). V was cut by 4 bases and J by 4 bases, with 16 bases left in between. The CDR3 DNA sequence: TGTGCCAGTAGTACCCGGGGGGTGTATGGCACTGAAGCTTTCTTT. Protein: CASSTRGVYGTEAFF.

This chain uses TRBV2 with TRBJ1-4; 7 nucleotides align to TRBD1. CDR1 SNHLY and CDR2 FYNNEI come from the germline V gene. J was trimmed by 8 bases and V by 6 bases; bases with no gene match: 6. There are 13 residues in the CDR3. CDR3 DNA: TGTGCCAGCAGCCCGGGACAGCCGGAAAAACTGTTTTTT. Translation: CASSPGQPEKLFF.

CDR3 in amino acids: CASSLSIGAGYGYTF. CDR3 nucleotide sequence: TGTGCCAGCAGTTTATCGATCGGTGCGGGGTATGGCTACACCTTC. The chain uses TRBV27 and TRBJ1-2; no clear D gene. The germline V and J ends were trimmed by 0 bases and 5 bases, with 13 bases remaining between them. Looked up from germline, CDR1 is MNHEY and CDR2 is SMNVEV (reference sequence). The CDR3 runs 15 residues.

Concerning this clonotype: One end of the junction does not line up with germline, which may come from a read error. V usage is TRBV7-2 and J usage is TRBJ2-1; no reliable D call. The CDR3 spans 12 residues. The germline V gene encodes CDR1 SGHTA and CDR2 FQGNSA. The CDR3 nucleotides read TGTGCCAGCAGCCCCCTGTACATTGAGCAGTTCTTC. Protein product: CASSPLYIEQFF.

This sequence joins TRBV6-1 and TRBJ2-3; 10 nucleotides align to TRBD1. The length of the CDR3 is 15 residues. After removal of 8 bases from V and 1 base from J, the junction contained 6 bases not matched to a gene. Per the germline V gene, CDR1 is MNHNS and CDR2 is SASEGT. The CDR3 coding sequence is TGTGCCAGCTGGGGACAGGGGTTCGGCACAGATACGCAGTATTTT. Its protein product is CASWGQGFGTDTQYF.

A few counts support this clonotype. This sequence joins TRBV7-9 and TRBJ2-7; 10 bases map to TRBD1. This CDR3 has 15 residues. The V gene end was trimmed by 5 bases and the J gene end by 7 bases; junction bases not matched to a gene: 11. Germline V gene data show CDR1 as SEHNR and CDR2 as FQNEAQ (reference sequence). In nucleotides, the CDR3 is TGTGCCAGCAGCCTTCCGGGACAGGGGTCAGGGGAGCAGTACTTC. Its translation is CASSLPGQGSGEQYF.

CDR3 loop: CATSREGGQWVDTQYF. CDR3 sequence (DNA): TGTGCCACCAGCAGAGAGGGGGGACAGTGGGTCGATACGCAGTATTTT. The chain has TRBV15 and TRBJ2-3, with a possible D match to TRBD1 (7 bases). Trimming cost V 0 bases and J 6 bases, with 16 bases left between them. Germline V gene lookup returns CDR1 LNHNV and CDR2 YYDKDF (reference sequence). The CDR3 sequence is 16 residues long. Supplemented by reference TRBV15 and TRBJ2-3, the full variable domain reads DAMVIQNPRYQVTQFGKPVTLSCSQTLNHNVMYWYQQKSSQAPKLLFHYYDKDFNNEADTPDNFQSRRPNTSFCFLDIRSPGLGDTAMYLCATSREGGQWVDTQYFGPGTRLTVL.

This clonotype was seen repeatedly, ten times or more. V usage is TRBV7-8 and J usage is TRBJ2-3, with 7 bases aligning to TRBD2. This CDR3 is built from 18 residues. V shed 8 bases and J 2 bases; nucleotides not matched to a gene: 19. Looked up from germline, CDR1 is SGHVS and CDR2 is FQNEAQ. CDR3 protein: CASLGFGGRAGNTDTQYF. The CDR3 DNA sequence: TGTGCCAGCCTAGGGTTTGGAGGGAGGGCCGGGAACACAGATACGCAGTATTTT.

J is TRBJ1-5 and V is TRBV9, with D unclear. V lost 3 bases to trimming and J lost 5 bases, with 21 bases between them. Germline CDR1 and CDR2: SGDLS and YYNGEE. The length of the CDR3 is 17 residues. For the CDR3, the DNA is TGTGCCAGCAGCGCCATCCGGGCCGGGTTAAATCATCAGCCCCAGCATTTT. Protein sequence: CASSAIRAGLNHQPQHF. The full variable domain, with the rest looked up from reference TRBV9 and TRBJ1-5, is DSGVTQTPKHLITATGQRVTLRCSPRSGDLSVYWYQQSLDQGLQFLIQYYNGEERAKGNILERFSAQQFPDLHSELNLSSLELGDSALYFCASSAIRAGLNHQPQHFGDGTRLSIL.

The rearrangement uses TRBV19 and TRBJ1-3; D uncertain. The CDR3 runs to 13 residues. Germline-derived CDR1 and CDR2 are LNHDA and SQIVND (reference sequence). The V end was cut by 5 bases, the J end by 1 base, with 6 bases between. CDR3 loop: CASSELSGNTIYF. The CDR3 DNA reads as TGTGCCAGTAGTGAACTTTCTGGAAACACCATATATTTT.

V gene TRBV11-2 combines with J gene TRBJ2-7; a weak D match, TRBD2 (5 bases). CDR1 and CDR2 from the germline V gene are SGHAT and FQNNGV. CDR3 length equals 16 residues. V lost 4 bases and J lost 0, with 16 bases in between. CDR3 loop: CASSYTLRSGSYEQYF. DNA of the CDR3: TGTGCCAGCAGCTACACCCTCCGGAGCGGCTCCTACGAGCAGTACTTC.

This clonotype was recorded a few times. The chain combines TRBV5-4 with TRBJ1-6, with D unresolved. Between the trimmed V and J ends, which lost 0 bases and 1 base, there was a span of 11 bases. This CDR3 region has 17 residues. Germline V gives CDR1 SGHNT, CDR2 YYREEE (reference sequence). In DNA form, the CDR3 reads TGTGCCAGCAGCTTGGGGCCGTTAGTTTCCTATAATTCACCCCTCCACTTT. Translated: CASSLGPLVSYNSPLHF.

This clonotype has only a few counts. The chain couples TRBV7-2 to TRBJ2-2; a weak D match, TRBD1 (8 bases). The CDR3 covers 15 residues. V gave up 5 bases and J gave up 5 bases, with 15 bases separating them. Germline values: CDR1 SGHTA, CDR2 FQGNSA. The CDR3 region is CASSLNRGGTGELFF. Here the CDR3 DNA reads TGTGCCAGCAGCCTAAACAGGGGGGGTACCGGGGAGCTGTTTTTT.

CDR3 sequence: CASSYYHSPGLEATQYF. For the CDR3, the DNA is TGTGCCAGCAGCTATTATCACTCCCCGGGACTAGAGGCTACGCAGTATTTT. J is TRBJ2-3 and V is TRBV7-2, with TRBD2 matching over 8 bases. Germline V gene sequence: CDR1 SGHTA, CDR2 FQGNSA. CDR3 length: 17 residues. Trimming took 4 bases from V and 8 from J; bases not matched to a gene: 17.

The rearrangement joins TRBV9 to TRBJ2-1; 8 bases align to TRBD2. This CDR3 comprises 15 residues. V was pared by 1 base and J by 4 bases, with 4 bases of the junction left unmatched. Germline V gives CDR1 SGDLS, CDR2 YYNGEE. CDR3: CASSVISGGYNEQFF. CDR3 DNA sequence: TGTGCCAGCAGCGTAATCAGCGGGGGTTACAATGAGCAGTTCTTC.

This clonotype turned up a few times. The V call is TRBV6-1, the J call TRBJ2-7, with D possibly TRBD2 on 5 matching bases. The CDR3 totals 15 residues. V lost 2 bases and J lost 7, with 18 bases in between. Germline V gene data show CDR1 as MNHNS and CDR2 as SASEGT. CDR3 in amino acids: CASSENPSEVAEQYF. The DNA of the CDR3 is TGTGCCAGCAGTGAAAACCCTTCGGAGGTAGCAGAGCAGTACTTC.

This clonotype was seen a handful of times. The rearrangement joins TRBV7-2 to TRBJ1-2, with D uncertain. CDR3 length equals 16 residues. CDR1 is SGHTA, CDR2 FQGNSA, per germline. Trimming removed 1 base at V and 4 bases at J, with 16 bases between. CDR3 sequence: CASSLGPFDRIYGYTF. CDR3 in DNA: TGTGCCAGCAGCTTAGGCCCCTTCGACCGGATCTATGGCTACACCTTC.

This clonotype occurred a few times. The chain has TRBV7-2 and TRBJ2-1; D unclear. The CDR3 loop spans 15 amino acids. Germline CDR1 SGHTA, CDR2 FQGNSA. The germline V and J ends were trimmed by 1 base and 3 bases, with 10 bases remaining between them. The CDR3 spells CASSLGNPLYNEQFF. CDR3 DNA sequence: TGTGCCAGCAGCTTAGGTAACCCACTCTACAATGAGCAGTTCTTC.

The chain combines TRBV15 with TRBJ2-5; D call uncertain. Germline V gene sequence: CDR1 LNHNV, CDR2 YYDKDF (reference sequence). The CDR3 extends over 11 amino acids. Trimming removed 8 bases at V and 1 base at J, with 5 bases between. The CDR3 DNA reads as TGTGCCACCGGCTTCCAAGAGACCCAGTACTTC. Translation: CATGFQETQYF.

This clonotype was observed at least ten times. The chain uses TRBV7-2 and TRBJ2-1; D ambiguous. The CDR3 totals 17 residues. Germline V gene lookup returns CDR1 SGHTA and CDR2 FQGNSA. V was clipped by 2 bases and J by 2 bases, with 16 bases between them. This CDR3 is CASSLRHRGRTYNEQFF. The CDR3 DNA reads TGTGCCAGCAGCTTACGGCATAGAGGACGCACCTACAATGAGCAGTTCTTC.

This clonotype was seen only a few times. This rearrangement joins TRBV12-3 or TRBV12-4 to TRBJ1-5; 9 bases align to TRBD1. Trimming took 9 bases from V and 2 from J; bases not matched to a gene: 5. CDR3 length: 14 residues. The CDR3 coding sequence is TGTGCCAGTAGACAGGGGGGTCGCAATCAGCCCCAGCATTTT. Residues: CASRQGGRNQPQHF.